This T cell receptor beta chain was recovered during a study of T-cell memory formation after mild COVID-19. Study as a whole: The TCR clusters were mostly specific to one donor.

In the case of this clonotype: What it binds is unknown.

The CDR3 is made up of 14 amino acids. Deletions cut 2 bases from V and 8 bases from J, with 16 bases between. CDR1 and CDR2 from the germline V gene are SGHDT and YYEEEE. Constant-segment primers were used for 5'RACE, and the resulting TCR alpha and TCR beta cDNA libraries carried sample barcodes and UMIs. From the 5' RACE reads, TCRdb called clonotypes with MiXCR, one entry per CDR3 protein. This table has hundreds of thousands of distinct CDR3 sequences, less than 25% appearing once. Whole-study results and caveats: Contracting CD4+ clones sat mainly in CM and EM; CD8+ in EMRA. Balance between CD4 and CD8 was seen in clones contracting day 15 to 85, and a CD4+ lean was seen in later expanders.

Sequenced sample: PBMCs or a T cell subset sorted from them (not recorded which). The receptor's source is an adult woman who had mild COVID-19 (a few samples of this study predate the infection). Cell type and time point are not known. The V call is TRBV5-6, the J call TRBJ1-2; D gene uncertain. Written as DNA, the CDR3 is TGTGCCAGCAGCTTCAAGCTCGGGCCGGACGGCTACACCTTC. It translates to CASSFKLGPDGYTF.